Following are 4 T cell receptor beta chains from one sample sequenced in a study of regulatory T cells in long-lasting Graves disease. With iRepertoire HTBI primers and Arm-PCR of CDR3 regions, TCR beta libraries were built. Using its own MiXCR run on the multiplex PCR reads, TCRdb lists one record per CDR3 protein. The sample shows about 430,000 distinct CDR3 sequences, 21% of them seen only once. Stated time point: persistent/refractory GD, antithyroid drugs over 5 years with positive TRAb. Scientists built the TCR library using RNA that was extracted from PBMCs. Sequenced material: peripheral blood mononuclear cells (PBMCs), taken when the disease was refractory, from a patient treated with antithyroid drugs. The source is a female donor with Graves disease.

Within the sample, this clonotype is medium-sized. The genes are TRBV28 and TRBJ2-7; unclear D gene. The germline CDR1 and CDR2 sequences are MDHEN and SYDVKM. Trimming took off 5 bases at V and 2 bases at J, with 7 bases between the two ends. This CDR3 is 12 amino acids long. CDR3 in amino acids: CASSPKPYEQYF. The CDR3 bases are TGTGCCAGCAGTCCTAAACCCTACGAGCAGTACTTC.

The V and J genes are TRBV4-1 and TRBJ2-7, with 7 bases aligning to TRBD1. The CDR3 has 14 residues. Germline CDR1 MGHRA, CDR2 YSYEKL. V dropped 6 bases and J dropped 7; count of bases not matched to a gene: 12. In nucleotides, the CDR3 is TGCGCCAGCAGGCGGACAGGCGCGTTTGTTGAGCAGTACTTC. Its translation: CASRRTGAFVEQYF.

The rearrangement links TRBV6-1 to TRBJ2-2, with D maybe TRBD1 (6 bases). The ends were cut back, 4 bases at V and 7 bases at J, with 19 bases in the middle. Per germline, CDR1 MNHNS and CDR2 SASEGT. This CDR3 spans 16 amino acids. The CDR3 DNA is TGTGCCAGCAGTGCCGGGACATGGGGATCTAGCGGGGAGCTGTTTTTT. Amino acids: CASSAGTWGSSGELFF.

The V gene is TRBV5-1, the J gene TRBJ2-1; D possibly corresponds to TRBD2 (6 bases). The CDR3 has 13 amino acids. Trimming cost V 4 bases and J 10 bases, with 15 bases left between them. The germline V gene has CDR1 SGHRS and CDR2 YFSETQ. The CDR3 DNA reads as TGCGCCAGCAGCCGGCACGGGGGAGAGGAGCAGTTCTTC. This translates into CASSRHGGEEQFF. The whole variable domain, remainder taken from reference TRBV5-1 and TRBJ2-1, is KAGVTQTPRYLIKTRGQQVTLSCSPISGHRSVSWYQQTPGQGLQFLFEYFSETQRNKGNFPGRFSGRQFSNSRSEMNVSTLELGDSALYLCASSRHGGEEQFFGPGTRLTVL.